Detailed here is one T cell receptor (beta chain). This clone turned up a few times. Its antigen is not yet known. The input lacks base qualities; no much larger clone sits a single base away. This sample stems from a study of blood T cell repertoires in COVID-19 (dated by TCRdb to 2019 to 2021). At the level of the whole study: Samples covering the acute and convalescent phases of COVID-19 were provided by collaborators in the United States, Italy and Spain. The repertoires were released in a freely available public database intended as a resource for research on the immune response to SARS-CoV-2. The material from the prospective study consisted of cDNA or gDNA derived from T cells, B-cell-depleted T cells, or PBMCs. Subjects who had been exposed to COVID-19, were actively infected with it, or had recovered from it provided the deeply sampled blood TCRbeta repertoires that made up the dataset. Where available, HLA class I and class II types were obtained from metadata supplied by the sample provider rather than from assay-based typing. Nearly every sample came with metadata listing a de-identified subject ID, COVID-19 status, age in years and sex. The samples were drawn from the first 160 participants of the ongoing ImmuneRACE study and from 950 to 1,500 subjects provided by 6 global collaborators. Study-wide conclusions, independent of this receptor: The quantity of clinical and demographic metadata differed by source and by participant and was supplied without curation.

Whole blood was collected in K2EDTA tubes by collaborating institutions according to the institutions' own protocols. For TCRbeta analysis, collaborators shipped samples as frozen whole blood, isolated PBMCs, or DNA extracted from either of those sample types. The immunoSEQ Assay, a bias-controlled multiplex PCR, was used to amplify TCRbeta CDR3 regions from genomic DNA. On the authors' methods: Nucleated cell counts per sample were estimated from amplification of reference gene primers within the assay. To quantify the absolute abundance of each unique TCRbeta CDR3 rearrangement, sequence reads were collapsed and filtered. For each sample, productive Simpson clonality was calculated by taking the square root of Simpson's diversity index across productive rearrangements. TCRdb's version of the immuneACCESS table is confined to in-frame rearrangements and falls short of the full clone set. An unresolved V gene accounts for under half of the shortfall where checked; the remainder is of unknown origin. V, J and clone size are taken as reported in that table, and D and trimming were inferred from the DNA itself. The sample table records some 40,000 clones; around 90% of these occur just once. Roughly 21% of the sample lies in the top ten.

V ends up 5 bases short and J 2 bases short, with an unmatched junction base count of 9. CDR1 SGHRS and CDR2 YFSETQ were looked up in the germline V gene. Measured from the cysteine to the phenylalanine, the CDR3 is 16 residues long. The only DNA kept is the CDR3, 48 bases in frame from the first base. This chain joins TRBV5-1 to TRBJ2-1; 8 bases in the middle match TRBD2. The sequence derives from a man in his fifties or sixties with acute or convalescent COVID-19. Sequences were obtained from peripheral blood. CDR3 protein: CASRMSSGATYNEQFF. The DNA reads TGCGCCAGCAGGATGAGTAGCGGGGCCACCTACAATGAGCAGTTCTTC.